This TCR beta chain was profiled in a study of human T cells and chemical hapten exposure. The time point denotes: healthy volunteer bleed at 6 weeks. Extraction yielded total RNA from whole blood (unfractionated). Individual cDNA molecules in this library carried unique molecular identifiers. Original processing notes: Samples contained a median of roughly 96,000 TCRs, with a range of about 23,224 to 700,000. MiXCR, applied by TCRdb to the RACE reads, yields one record per CDR3 protein. For this entry, the V and J calls and clone size follow TCRdb and not the study's own pipeline. The data hold about 79,000 distinct CDR3 sequences, with 8.6% observed a single time. The study, taken as a whole, reports: After DPC sensitization, TCRs above 1 in 1000 frequency showed no change.

The ends lost 4 bases at V and 7 bases at J; junction bases unmatched: 5. Germline assignment: CDR1 MGHDK and CDR2 SYGVNS. CDR3 length: 14 amino acids. Turning to this clonotype: What it recognizes is unknown.

The genes are TRBV25-1 and TRBJ1-5; TRBD1 matches 9 bases. The TCR sequence derives from a male donor in good health. Some clones in this sample may be carry-over from other donors' samples. The sequenced sample was whole blood. The CDR3, as DNA: TGTGCCAGCAGTGGGACAGGGGCGGGGCAGCCCCAGCATTTT. This gives the protein CASSGTGAGQPQHF.